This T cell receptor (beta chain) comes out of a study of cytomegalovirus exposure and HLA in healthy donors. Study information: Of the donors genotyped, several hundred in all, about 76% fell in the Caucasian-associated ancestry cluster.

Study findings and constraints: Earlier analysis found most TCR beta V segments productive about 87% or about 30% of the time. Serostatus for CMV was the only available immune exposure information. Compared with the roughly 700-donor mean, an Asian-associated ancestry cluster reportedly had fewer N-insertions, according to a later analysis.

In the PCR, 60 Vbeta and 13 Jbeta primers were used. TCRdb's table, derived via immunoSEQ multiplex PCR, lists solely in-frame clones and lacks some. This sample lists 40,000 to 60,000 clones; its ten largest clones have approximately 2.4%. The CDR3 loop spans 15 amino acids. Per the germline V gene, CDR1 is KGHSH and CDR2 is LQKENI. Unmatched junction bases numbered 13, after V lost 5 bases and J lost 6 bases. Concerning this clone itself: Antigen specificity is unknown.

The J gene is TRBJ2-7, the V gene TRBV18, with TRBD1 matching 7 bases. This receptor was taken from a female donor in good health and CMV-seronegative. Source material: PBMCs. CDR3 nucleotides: TGTGCCAGCTCAGCCGGGACAGACCTTGTTAGCGAGCAGTACTTC. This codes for CASSAGTDLVSEQYF.